This T cell receptor beta chain originates from a study of CD8+CD57+ T cells in acquired aplastic anemia. TCR beta VDJ combinations and CDR3 sequences were profiled from genomic DNA. In TCRdb, the reads were re-called with MiXCR into one record per CDR3 protein. The sample lists about 190,000 distinct CDR3 sequences; around 59% were seen once. The CDR3 consists of 16 residues. Germline V gene lookup returns CDR1 MGHRA and CDR2 YSYEKL. Trimming shortened V by 0 bases and J by 5 bases, and 14 bases separated the two germline ends. This clonotype was picked up many times. The chain carries TRBV4-1 and TRBJ1-5; D is unclear. Sample: sorted CD4+, CD8+, or CD8+CD57+ T cells (not recorded which) from PBMCs. The receptor's source is a human donor in good health, serving as a control. The CDR3 is CASSQEEGRVDQPQHF. In DNA form, the CDR3 reads TGCGCCAGCAGCCAAGAAGAAGGGAGGGTCGATCAGCCCCAGCATTTT.